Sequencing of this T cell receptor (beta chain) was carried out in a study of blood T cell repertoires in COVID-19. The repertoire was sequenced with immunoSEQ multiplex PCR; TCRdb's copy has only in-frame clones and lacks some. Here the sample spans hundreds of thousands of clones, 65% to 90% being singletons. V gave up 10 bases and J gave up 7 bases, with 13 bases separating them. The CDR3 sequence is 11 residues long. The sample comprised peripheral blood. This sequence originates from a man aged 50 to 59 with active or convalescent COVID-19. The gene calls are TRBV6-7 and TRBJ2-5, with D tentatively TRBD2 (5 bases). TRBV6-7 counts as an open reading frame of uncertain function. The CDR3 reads CANKKRGTQYF. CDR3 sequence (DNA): TGTGCCAACAAAAAACGGGGGACCCAGTACTTC.